This passage covers 27 T cell receptor beta chains from one sample sequenced in a study of shared clonotypes between healthy human individuals. Using immunoSEQ multiplex PCR, the repertoire was profiled, and TCRdb retains in-frame clones only, with some absent. The sample yields 2,500,000 or so clones, approximately 90% seen once. What was sequenced was naive CD4+ T cells from PBMCs. Subset meaning: CD45RA+ positively selected. All receptors derive from a man younger than 30 in good health. Some clones in this sample may be carry-over from other donors' samples.

The chain uses TRBV15 and TRBJ1-2, with 8 bases identical to TRBD1. This CDR3 region has 15 residues. V was pared by 6 bases and J by 4 bases, with 10 bases of the junction left unmatched. Germline V gives CDR1 LNHNV, CDR2 YYDKDF (reference sequence). The CDR3 protein is CATSLDRGATYGYTF. CDR3 nucleotide sequence: TGTGCCACCAGTTTAGACAGGGGCGCTACCTATGGCTACACCTTC.

A single count supports this clone. The chain combines TRBV21-1 with TRBJ1-5. TRBV21-1 is a known pseudogene. The CDR3 covers 14 residues. CDR3 amino acids: CASSKVRFDQPQHF. Written as DNA, the CDR3 is TGTGCCAGCAGCAAAGTAAGGTTCGATCAGCCCCAGCATTTT.

This sequence joins TRBV29-1 and TRBJ1-4; 7 bases are shared with TRBD1. The CDR3 spans 15 residues. V was pared by 4 bases and J by 6 bases, with 11 bases of the junction left unmatched. CDR1 is SQVTM, CDR2 ANQGSEA, per germline. CDR3: CSVGGDSSAYEKLFF. The CDR3, as DNA: TGCAGCGTTGGGGGGGACAGCTCTGCGTATGAAAAACTGTTTTTT.

Of note for this clone: Other DNA sequences from this sample encode an identical CDR3 as well. V and J are TRBV6-5 and TRBJ1-5; D unclear. CDR3 size: 14 residues. Germline CDR1 reads MNHEY; CDR2 reads SVGAGI. Trimming left V 0 bases short and J 0 bases short, with 3 bases between. The CDR3 DNA follows: TGTGCCAGCAGTTACTCGAATAGCAATCAGCCCCAGCATTTT. Residues: CASSYSNSNQPQHF.

The gene calls are TRBV6-5 and TRBJ2-3; 9 nucleotides align to TRBD2. The germline V gene has CDR1 MNHEY and CDR2 SVGAGI. CDR3 length: 14 amino acids. J was trimmed by 0 bases and V by 8 bases; bases with no gene match: 3. CDR3 nucleotides: TGTGCCAGCGGCGGGAGGGTTAGCACAGATACGCAGTATTTT. As protein: CASGGRVSTDTQYF.

The CDR3 coding sequence is TGTGCCACCTACCGACTAGCGGGCAACACCGGGGAGCTGTTTTTT. It encodes CATYRLAGNTGELFF. The V and J genes are TRBV10-3 and TRBJ2-2, with 10 bases that match TRBD2. Germline V CDR1 and CDR2: ENHRY, SYGVKD. With 10 bases clipped from V and 2 bases from J, the junction kept 7 bases outside the gene matches. The CDR3 is 15 residues long.

The rearrangement links TRBV2 to TRBJ2-2, with D maybe TRBD1 (5 bases). There are 13 residues in the CDR3. V was trimmed by 3 bases and J by 6 bases, leaving 8 bases between them. CDR1 SNHLY and CDR2 FYNNEI come from the germline V gene. DNA of the CDR3: TGTGCCAGCAGTGAGGACAACCCCGGGGAGCTGTTTTTT. Its translation: CASSEDNPGELFF. Looking up the rest from reference TRBV2 and TRBJ2-2 gives the full variable domain: EPEVTQTPSHQVTQMGQEVILRCVPISNHLYFYWYRQILGQKVEFLVSFYNNEISEKSEIFDDQFSVERPDGSNFTLKIRSTKLEDSAMYFCASSEDNPGELFFGEGSRLTVL.

The chain carries TRBV11-1 and TRBJ2-2; D is uncertain. V was pared by 4 bases and J by 4 bases, with 13 bases between. CDR3 length: 15 amino acids. From germline, CDR1 is SGHAT and CDR2 FQDESV (reference sequence). The CDR3 nucleotides read TGTGCCAGCAGCTCCCGGGTCGAACTCACCGGGGAGCTGTTTTTT. Protein: CASSSRVELTGELFF.

The gene calls are TRBV7-9 and TRBJ2-7; a weak D match, TRBD2 (6 bases). Germline CDR1 is SEHNR and CDR2 is FQNEAQ (reference sequence). The CDR3 contains 14 residues. The V end lost 5 bases, the J end lost 6 bases, and 17 bases lay between the germline ends. The CDR3 loop is CASSPGTFLGEQYF. Here the CDR3 DNA reads TGTGCCAGCAGCCCGGGGACTTTCCTAGGCGAGCAGTACTTC.

The chain combines TRBV5-1 with TRBJ1-5; 7 nucleotides agree with TRBD1. Germline V lookup: CDR1 SGHRS, CDR2 YFSETQ. J lost 7 bases, V lost 4 bases, and 8 bases had no gene match. The CDR3 sequence is 14 residues long. The CDR3 nucleotides read TGCGCCAGCAGCGAGGAGGGGGCAGGACAGCCCCAGCATTTT. Its translation: CASSEEGAGQPQHF.

For the CDR3, the DNA is TGTGCCAGCAGTGGCTACTACTACGAGCAGTACTTC. Amino acids: CASSGYYYEQYF. This chain joins TRBV6-1 and TRBJ2-7; D is ambiguous. CDR3 length equals 12 residues. The V end was cut by 4 bases, the J end by 3 bases, with 7 bases between. In germline, CDR1 is MNHNS, CDR2 SASEGT.

About this clone itself: An end of the junction does not agree with germline; a read error may underlie this. This chain joins TRBV6-1 and TRBJ1-2, with 10 nucleotides matching TRBD1. Germline V CDR1 and CDR2: MNHNS, SASEGT. This CDR3 region has 13 residues. The CDR3 nucleotides are TGTGCCAGCGGTGACAGGGGGCTTTATGGCTACACCTTC. Translation gives CASGDRGLYGYTF.

The rearrangement uses TRBV28 and TRBJ1-6; D is uncertain. The CDR3 loop spans 15 amino acids. CDR1 and CDR2 (germline): MDHEN, SYDVKM. V lost 1 base and J 11 bases, leaving 15 bases between the germline ends. Here the CDR3 DNA reads TGTGCCAGCAGTTTATATGCTGGGGAAGGCCCACCCCTCCACTTT. Protein product: CASSLYAGEGPPLHF.

The chain joins TRBV7-6 to TRBJ2-7, with D perhaps TRBD1 (6 bases). The CDR3 has 14 residues. V lost 5 bases and J lost 2, with 13 bases in between. In germline, CDR1 is SGHVS, CDR2 FNYEAQ. The DNA of the CDR3 is TGTGCCAGCAGCCGTCAGGGGCCTACCTACGAGCAGTACTTC. It codes for CASSRQGPTYEQYF.

The V gene is TRBV5-4, the J gene TRBJ2-1; D might be TRBD2 (7 bases). The V gene's germline CDR1 is SGHNT and CDR2 YYREEE (reference sequence). This CDR3 has 16 residues. V was pared by 3 bases and J by 4 bases, with 17 bases between. CDR3 DNA sequence: TGTGCCAGCAGCTGGGAGGGGCCAGGGGTATACAATGAGCAGTTCTTC. This encodes CASSWEGPGVYNEQFF.

This chain uses TRBV6-1 with TRBJ2-1; possibly TRBD1 for D (5 bases). Deletions cut 6 bases from V and 3 bases from J, with 9 bases between. The CDR3 sequence is 13 residues long. CDR1 and CDR2 from the germline V gene are MNHNS and SASEGT. CDR3 sequence: CASSLTGYNEQFF. DNA for the CDR3: TGTGCCAGCAGCTTAACAGGCTACAATGAGCAGTTCTTC.

This clone was detected once. Other nucleotide sequences from this sample produce the same CDR3. The V and J genes are TRBV7-2 and TRBJ2-3; D gene uncertain. The V end was cut by 5 bases, the J end by 0 bases, with 3 bases between. This CDR3 spans 12 amino acids. Germline V lookup: CDR1 SGHTA, CDR2 FQGNSA. Here the CDR3 DNA reads TGTGCCAGCAGCCTTAGCACAGATACGCAGTATTTT. It specifies CASSLSTDTQYF.

V usage is TRBV18 and J usage is TRBJ2-5; D possibly matches TRBD1 or TRBD2 (6 bases each). V was clipped by 2 bases and J by 3 bases, with 22 bases between them. This CDR3 is built from 18 residues. The germline CDR1 and CDR2 sequences are KGHSH and LQKENI. CDR3 nucleotide sequence: TGTGCCAGCTCACCAGTCCTGAGGGGGGCCGACCCCGAAGAGACCCAGTACTTC. It yields the protein CASSPVLRGADPEETQYF.

J is TRBJ2-2 and V is TRBV7-8; D ambiguous. CDR1 SGHVS and CDR2 FQNEAQ come from the germline V gene. The CDR3 spans 14 residues. V lost 5 bases, J lost 3 bases, and 10 bases lay in between. Here the CDR3 DNA reads TGTGCCAGCAGCCCCCGCGGCGACACCGGGGAGCTGTTTTTT. It specifies CASSPRGDTGELFF.

The V gene is TRBV28, the J gene TRBJ2-2, with no clear D. V dropped 4 bases and J dropped 6 bases, with 12 bases sitting between them. There are 14 residues in the CDR3. Germline V gene data show CDR1 as MDHEN and CDR2 as SYDVKM. This CDR3 is CASSWQRRSGELFF. In DNA, the CDR3 is TGTGCCAGCAGTTGGCAGCGTAGATCCGGGGAGCTGTTTTTT.

This clone was seen just once. The V and J genes are TRBV5-1 and TRBJ2-3; D ambiguous. This CDR3 is built from 14 residues. The germline V gene has CDR1 SGHRS and CDR2 YFSETQ. V was trimmed by 0 bases and J by 5 bases, leaving 10 bases between them. The CDR3, as DNA: TGCGCCAGCAGCTTGGTCAATCGAGTAGATACGCAGTATTTT. It is translated as CASSLVNRVDTQYF.

The chain has TRBV19 and TRBJ1-2, with D maybe TRBD1 (6 bases). CDR1 is LNHDA, CDR2 SQIVND, per germline (reference sequence). Trimming stripped 7 bases from V and 4 bases from J, with 16 bases between. The CDR3 covers 14 residues. CDR3 in DNA: TGTGCCAGTACACCGAAACGAGGGGGCTATGGCTACACCTTC. This sequence encodes CASTPKRGGYGYTF.

This clone was seen only once. The rearrangement uses TRBV7-9 and TRBJ2-5; the D gene is possibly TRBD1 (6 bases). Trimming stripped 6 bases from V and 3 bases from J, with 14 bases between. The CDR3 spans 14 residues. CDR1 and CDR2 (germline): SEHNR, FQNEAQ (reference sequence). The CDR3 sequence is CASSSAGTKETQYF. The CDR3 DNA is TGTGCCAGCAGTTCCGCCGGGACAAAAGAGACCCAGTACTTC.

CDR3 protein: CASSPGGASSGNTIYF. Written as DNA, the CDR3 is TGTGCCAGCAGCCCCGGGGGGGCATCCTCTGGAAACACCATATATTTT. The chain is built from TRBV7-3 and TRBJ1-3; D might be TRBD1 (6 bases). The CDR3 length is 16 residues. Trimming took 5 bases from V and 0 from J, leaving 14 bases between them. The V gene's germline CDR1 is SGHTA and CDR2 FQGTGA. Full variable domain (missing parts from reference TRBV7-3 and TRBJ1-3): GAGVSQTPSNKVTEKGKYVELRCDPISGHTALYWYRQSLGQGPEFLIYFQGTGAADDSGLPNDRFFAVRPEGSVSTLKIQRTERGDSAVYLCASSPGGASSGNTIYFGEGSWLTVV.

The chain has TRBV10-3 and TRBJ1-4, with D unclear. The length of the CDR3 is 11 residues. Germline V gives CDR1 ENHRY, CDR2 SYGVKD. V was pared by 10 bases and J by 4 bases, with 7 bases between. CDR3 in amino acids: CATRSNEKLFF. In DNA, the CDR3 is TGTGCCACCCGGAGTAATGAAAAACTGTTTTTT.

CDR3 sequence (DNA): TGTGCCAGCAGAAAGGGGGGCCCGATGGAGACCCAGTACTTC. This translates into CASRKGGPMETQYF. V and J are TRBV7-2 and TRBJ2-5; either TRBD1 or TRBD2 may fit D (6 bases each). Germline loops: CDR1 SGHTA, CDR2 FQGNSA. There are 14 residues in the CDR3. The germline V and J ends were trimmed by 6 bases and 5 bases, with 16 bases remaining between them.

V is TRBV7-3 and J is TRBJ2-3; 13 nucleotides align to TRBD2. Germline CDR1 and CDR2: SGHTA and FQGTGA. V dropped 5 bases and J dropped 4; count of bases not matched to a gene: 3. The CDR3 sequence is 15 residues long. The CDR3 bases are TGTGCCAGCAGCCGGACTAGCGGGAGTTCAGATACGCAGTATTTT. Its translation is CASSRTSGSSDTQYF. Full variable domain (outside the CDR3, taken from reference TRBV7-3 and TRBJ2-3): GAGVSQTPSNKVTEKGKYVELRCDPISGHTALYWYRQSLGQGPEFLIYFQGTGAADDSGLPNDRFFAVRPEGSVSTLKIQRTERGDSAVYLCASSRTSGSSDTQYFGPGTRLTVL.